The 10 T cell receptor beta chains below all came from one sample that was sequenced in a study of blood T cell repertoires in COVID-19. The repertoire was sequenced with immunoSEQ multiplex PCR; TCRdb's copy has only in-frame clones and lacks some. This table has approximately 300,000 clones, around 87% appearing once. Sequencing input: peripheral blood. The source is a middle-aged man with active or convalescent COVID-19.

V is TRBV29-1 and J is TRBJ1-1; the D gene is possibly TRBD1 (6 bases). Germline assignment: CDR1 SQVTM and CDR2 ANQGSEA. The length of the CDR3 is 12 residues. V was cut by 5 bases and J by 4 bases, with 11 bases left in between. As DNA, the CDR3 is TGCAGCGTTTCAGGGGCGAGCACTGAAGCTTTCTTT. Its protein is CSVSGASTEAFF.

The genes are TRBV28 and TRBJ1-2; TRBD1 might be the D (6 bases). The CDR3 length is 14 residues. Germline V gives CDR1 MDHEN, CDR2 SYDVKM. V was clipped by 5 bases and J by 4 bases, with 14 bases between them. CDR3 DNA: TGTGCCAGCAGTCTTTCGGACAGCATCTATGGCTACACCTTC. Amino acid sequence: CASSLSDSIYGYTF.

The rearrangement joins TRBV11-2 to TRBJ2-1; 11 bases align to TRBD2. V gave up 1 base and J gave up 13 bases; unmatched junction bases: 9. Germline-derived CDR1 and CDR2 are SGHAT and FQNNGV. The CDR3 totals 15 residues. CDR3 loop: CASSLGVSGGAGQFF. CDR3 in DNA: TGTGCCAGCAGCTTAGGGGTTAGCGGGGGGGCCGGACAGTTCTTC.

This clone turned up a few times. The J gene is TRBJ1-4, the V gene TRBV2; 7 bases agree with TRBD1. The CDR3 runs 15 residues. CDR1 is SNHLY, CDR2 FYNNEI, per germline. V lost 5 bases to trimming and J lost 5 bases; unmatched junction nucleotides: 8. In DNA form, the CDR3 reads TGTGCCAGCAGTAACTACGGGACAGTAAATGAAAAACTGTTTTTT. The encoded protein is CASSNYGTVNEKLFF.

The CDR3 DNA reads as TGTGCCACCAGCAGACTGAAGTCCGGGACAGGGAATGAAAAACTGTTTTTT. It translates to CATSRLKSGTGNEKLFF. This rearrangement joins TRBV15 to TRBJ1-4; 9 nucleotides align to TRBD1. The length of the CDR3 is 17 residues. CDR1 and CDR2 from the germline V gene are LNHNV and YYDKDF (reference sequence). Unmatched junction bases numbered 9, after V lost 2 bases and J lost 5 bases. Drawing the rest from reference TRBV15 and TRBJ1-4, the complete variable domain is DAMVIQNPRYQVTQFGKPVTLSCSQTLNHNVMYWYQQKSSQAPKLLFHYYDKDFNNEADTPDNFQSRRPNTSFCFLDIRSPGLGDTAMYLCATSRLKSGTGNEKLFFGSGTQLSVL.

The chain combines TRBV4-1 with TRBJ2-1, with D possibly being TRBD2 (6 bases). The V end was cut by 1 base, the J end by 6 bases, with 22 bases between. The CDR3 loop spans 18 amino acids. The germline gives CDR1 MGHRA, CDR2 YSYEKL. The CDR3 loop reads CASSQVAVVSRLGNEQFF. The CDR3 nucleotides read TGCGCCAGCAGCCAAGTAGCGGTCGTATCCAGACTGGGCAATGAGCAGTTCTTC.

This clone turned up a few times. The CDR3 sequence: CASSPGTSLGGEQFF. The DNA for the CDR3 is TGCGCCAGCAGCCCAGGGACTTCGCTAGGAGGTGAGCAGTTCTTC. V and J are TRBV5-1 and TRBJ2-1, with a weak D call TRBD2 (6 bases). V lost 4 bases and J 9 bases, leaving 20 bases between the germline ends. The CDR3 sequence is 15 residues long. Per germline, CDR1 SGHRS and CDR2 YFSETQ.

This chain links TRBV18 with TRBJ2-7; the D gene is possibly TRBD1 (6 bases). Germline V lookup: CDR1 KGHSH, CDR2 LQKENI. The CDR3 is 13 residues long. Trimming took off 3 bases at V and 6 bases at J, with 12 bases between the two ends. The CDR3 DNA is TGTGCCAGCTCACCGGACCTGACAGGCGAGCAGTACTTC. Translating gives CASSPDLTGEQYF.

The V call is TRBV15, the J call TRBJ1-1, with D possibly being TRBD1 (5 bases). Germline values: CDR1 LNHNV, CDR2 YYDKDF (reference sequence). Trimming took 1 base from V and 1 from J, leaving 16 bases between them. This CDR3 contains 17 residues. The DNA for the CDR3 is TGTGCCACCAGCAGAGTTTACGAGGCGACAGAGAACACTGAAGCTTTCTTT. Translation gives CATSRVYEATENTEAFF.

The chain is built from TRBV29-1 and TRBJ1-1; TRBD1 matches at 12 bases. CDR3 length: 16 amino acids. Trimming removed 6 bases from V and 5 bases from J; junction bases left unmatched: 13. Germline-derived CDR1 and CDR2 are SQVTM and ANQGSEA. CDR3 nucleotides: TGCAGCGTCTCGGGACAGGGGGCCCTATTTGAAACTGAAGCTTTCTTT. Amino acids: CSVSGQGALFETEAFF.